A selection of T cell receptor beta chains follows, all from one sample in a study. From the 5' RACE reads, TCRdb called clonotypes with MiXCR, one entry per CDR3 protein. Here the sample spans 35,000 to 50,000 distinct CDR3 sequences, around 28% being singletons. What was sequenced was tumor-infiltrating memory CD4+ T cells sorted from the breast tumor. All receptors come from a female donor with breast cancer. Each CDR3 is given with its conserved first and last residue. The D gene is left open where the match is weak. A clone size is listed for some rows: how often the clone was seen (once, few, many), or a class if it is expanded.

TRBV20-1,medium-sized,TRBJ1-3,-,TGCAGTGCTAGTAAGAACGGAAACACCATATATTTT,CSASKNGNTIYF
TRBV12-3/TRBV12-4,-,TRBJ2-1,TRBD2,TGTGCCAGCAGTCCTAGCGGGGGCTCCTACAATGAGCAGTTCTTC,CASSPSGGSYNEQFF
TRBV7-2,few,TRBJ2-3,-,TGTGCCAGCAGCTTAGGGAACAGTGGGACCCCGGATACGCAGTATTTT,CASSLGNSGTPDTQYF
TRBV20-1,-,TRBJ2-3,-,TGCAGTGCTTCGGGACTTCCTAATCTGGGGGACACAGATACGCAGTATTTT,CSASGLPNLGDTDTQYF
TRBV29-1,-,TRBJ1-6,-,TGCAGCGTAGGACAAAACAATTCACCCCTCCACTTT,CSVGQNNSPLHF
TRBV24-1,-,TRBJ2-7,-,TGTGCCACCTCTACAGGGAGTTCCTACGAGCAGTACTTC,CATSTGSSYEQYF
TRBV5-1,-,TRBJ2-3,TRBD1,TGCGCCAGCAACCGGGACAGGAAGAGCCTCACAGATACGCAGTATTTT,CASNRDRKSLTDTQYF
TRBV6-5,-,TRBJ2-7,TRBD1,TGTGCCAGCAGTTACTCTTACAGGGGCGCCTACGAGCAGTACTTC,CASSYSYRGAYEQYF
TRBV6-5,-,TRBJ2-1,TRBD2,TGTGCCATCAGCCGTCTCGGTAGCGGGGTTGATGAGCAGTTCTTC,CAISRLGSGVDEQFF
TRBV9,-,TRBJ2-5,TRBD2,TGTGCCAGCAGCCGCACAATCGCATCCCCGACTAGCGGGAGGGTAGAGACCCAGTACTTC,CASSRTIASPTSGRVETQYF
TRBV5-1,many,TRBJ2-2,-,TGCGCCAGCAGCTTGTCTGACAGAATGACCGGGGAGCTGTTTTTT,CASSLSDRMTGELFF
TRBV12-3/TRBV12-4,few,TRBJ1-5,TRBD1,TGTGCCAGCAGTTACAGGACAGGGAGCAATCAGCCCCAGCATTTT,CASSYRTGSNQPQHF
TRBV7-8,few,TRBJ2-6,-,TGTGCCAGCAGCTTAGCGCGCGGGGGGGCCAACGTCCTGACTTTC,CASSLARGGANVLTF
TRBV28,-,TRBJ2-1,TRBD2,TGTGCCAGCACTCCGGGGACTAGCGGAAATGAGCAGTTCTTC,CASTPGTSGNEQFF
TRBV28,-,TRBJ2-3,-,TGTGCCAGTAGTGTATTCACAGATACGCAGTATTTT,CASSVFTDTQYF
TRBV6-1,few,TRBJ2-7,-,TGTGCCAGCAGTGAAACTATCTACGAGCAGTACTTC,CASSETIYEQYF
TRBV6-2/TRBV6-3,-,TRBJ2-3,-,TGTGCCAGCAGCTCAGGACAGGGAGGGACAGATACGCAGTATTTT,CASSSGQGGTDTQYF
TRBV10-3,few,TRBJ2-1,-,TGTGCCATCAGTGAGTTGGAGGGGAGCGACAATGAGCAGTTCTTC,CAISELEGSDNEQFF
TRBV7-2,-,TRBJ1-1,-,TGTGCCAGCAGCAAAGTCAGGGAGAAAGCTTTCTTT,CASSKVREKAFF
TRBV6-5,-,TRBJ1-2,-,TGTGCCAGCAGCAACAGGGAAGGGGGCTATGGCTACACCTTC,CASSNREGGYGYTF
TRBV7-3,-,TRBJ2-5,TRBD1,TGTGCCAGCAGCTTAGGGGACAGTCTCCAAGAGACCCTGTACTTC,CASSLGDSLQETLYF
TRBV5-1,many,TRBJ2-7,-,TGCGCCAGCAGCAGAAACAGGGAACTCGAGCAGTACTTC,CASSRNRELEQYF
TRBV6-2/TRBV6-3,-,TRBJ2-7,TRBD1,TGTGCCAGTCGTTGGAAAGGGGGCTTGTACGAGCAGTACTTC,CASRWKGGLYEQYF
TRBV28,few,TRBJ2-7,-,TGTGCCAGCAGTTCCCTGTGGGGGTCCTACGAGCAGTACTTC,CASSSLWGSYEQYF
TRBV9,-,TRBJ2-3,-,TGTGCCAGCAGCGTAAACACAGATACGCAGTATTTT,CASSVNTDTQYF
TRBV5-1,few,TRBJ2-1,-,TGCGCCAGCAGCTTGGGTCAATCCTACAATGAGCAGTTCTTC,CASSLGQSYNEQFF
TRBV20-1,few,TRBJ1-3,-,TGCAGTGCGATCGCAGGGTCAGGAAACACCATATATTTT,CSAIAGSGNTIYF
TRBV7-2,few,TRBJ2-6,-,TGTGCCAGCAGCCCGAATAGGGGATCTGGGGCCAACGTCCTGACTTTC,CASSPNRGSGANVLTF
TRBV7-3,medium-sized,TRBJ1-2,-,TGTGCCAGCAGCTCGACAGCCGTGACCAACTATGGCTACACCTTC,CASSSTAVTNYGYTF
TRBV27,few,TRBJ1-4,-,TGTGCCAGCAGTTCGGGGAGGGTACTGTTTTTT,CASSSGRVLFF
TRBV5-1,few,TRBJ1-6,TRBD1,TGCGCCAGCAGCGGAACAACAGGGGCAAGAAATTCACCCCTCCACTTT,CASSGTTGARNSPLHF
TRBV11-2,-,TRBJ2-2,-,TGTGCCAGCAGCTTGACCCGAGGTGCGGGGGCGCCCGGGGAGCTGTTTTTT,CASSLTRGAGAPGELFF
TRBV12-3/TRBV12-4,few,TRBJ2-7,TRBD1,TGTGCCAGCAGTAACCGACAGGGGGCCGAGCAGTACTTC,CASSNRQGAEQYF
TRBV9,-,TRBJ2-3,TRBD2,TGTGCCAGCAGCCCATTTAGCGGGAGAGGGGGCCCGGCAGATACGCAGTATTTT,CASSPFSGRGGPADTQYF
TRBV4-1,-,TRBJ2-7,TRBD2,TGCGCCAGCAGCCAAGATTTGGGACTATTCTCCTACGAGCAGTACTTC,CASSQDLGLFSYEQYF
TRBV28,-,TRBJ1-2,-,TGTGCCAGCAGTTTGGGGGACGGCGCATATGGCTACACCTTC,CASSLGDGAYGYTF
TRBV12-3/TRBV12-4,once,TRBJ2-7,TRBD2,TGTGCCAGCAGTCCACCGGGACTAGCAAGCGAGCAGTACTTC,CASSPPGLASEQYF
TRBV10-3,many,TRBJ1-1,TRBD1,TGTGCCACCTCCGACAGGGCCAACACTGAAGCTTTCTTT,CATSDRANTEAFF
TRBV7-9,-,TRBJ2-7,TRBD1,TGTGCCAGGAGCCGGGACAGGGGCATCTACGAGCAGTACTTC,CARSRDRGIYEQYF
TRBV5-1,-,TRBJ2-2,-,TGCGCCAGCAGCTTGGTCCAAAGCCGCACCGGGGAGCTGTTTTTT,CASSLVQSRTGELFF
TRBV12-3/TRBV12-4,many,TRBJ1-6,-,TGTGCCAGCAGCCAGACCGGCAGTTCACCCCTCCACTTT,CASSQTGSSPLHF
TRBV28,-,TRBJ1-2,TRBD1,TGTGCCAGCGGAAAGACAGGGTCTGGCTACACCTTC,CASGKTGSGYTF
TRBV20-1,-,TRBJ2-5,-,TGCAGTGGACAAGTTCAAGAGACCCAGTACTTC,CSGQVQETQYF
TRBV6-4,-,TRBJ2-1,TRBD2,TGTACCAGCAGCCCTAGCGGGGGGCTTAATGAGCAGTTCTTC,CTSSPSGGLNEQFF
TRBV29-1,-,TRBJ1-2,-,TGCAGCGTTGAAGATTATGGTGTCTATGGCTACACCTTC,CSVEDYGVYGYTF
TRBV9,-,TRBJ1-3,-,TGTGCCAGCAGCTTGGGATCGGTATCTGGAAACACCATATATTTT,CASSLGSVSGNTIYF
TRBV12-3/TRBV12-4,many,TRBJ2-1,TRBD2,TGTGCCAGCAGGACTAGCGGATGGAATGAGCAGTTCTTC,CASRTSGWNEQFF
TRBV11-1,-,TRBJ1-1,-,TGTGCCAGCAGCTTAGCGAGGGTTACGACGATGAACACTGAAGCTTTCTTT,CASSLARVTTMNTEAFF
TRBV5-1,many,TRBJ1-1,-,TGCGCCAGCAGCTTCTTCGGGGGGGCTAAGAACACTGAAGCTTTCTTT,CASSFFGGAKNTEAFF
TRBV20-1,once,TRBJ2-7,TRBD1,TGCAGTGCGGGATGGGACAGAACCTCCTACGAGCAGTACTTC,CSAGWDRTSYEQYF
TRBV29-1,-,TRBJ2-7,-,TGCAGCGGTGAAGTTTGGGACGAGCAGTACTTC,CSGEVWDEQYF
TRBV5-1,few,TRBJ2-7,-,TGCGCCAGCAGCTTGGAGGTAACCCCCTACGAGCAGTACTTC,CASSLEVTPYEQYF
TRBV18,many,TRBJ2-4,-,TGTGCCAGCTCACCCTCGGACACAAGACGTCAGTACTTC,CASSPSDTRRQYF
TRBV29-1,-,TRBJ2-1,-,TGCAGCGGTGTCGGGGGATTGTCGTACAGTACGAACAATGAGCAGTTCTTC,CSGVGGLSYSTNNEQFF
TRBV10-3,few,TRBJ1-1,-,TGTGCCAGCAGTTCCCCGGGGGTGAACACTGAAGCTTTCTTT,CASSSPGVNTEAFF